This is a list of T cell receptor beta chains from one sample in a study of shared clonotypes between healthy human individuals. Repertoires were generated with immunoSEQ multiplex PCR, while TCRdb's copy carries only in-frame clones and drops some. The sample contains roughly 1,800,000 clones, roughly 95% of which appear only once. Sequencing used naive CD8+ T cells sorted from blood. The receptors shown here come from a man aged 18 to 30 in good health. The CDR3 runs from the conserved cysteine through the conserved F or W. The order of the fields is D gene, clone size, J gene, V gene, CDR3 DNA, CDR3 protein. D genes are given only for firm matches. Only part of the rows carry a size: once, few, many, or a class if the clone is expanded.

D gene: -
clone size: -
J gene: TRBJ2-7
V gene: TRBV5-6
CDR3 DNA: TGTGCCAGCAGCTTGGGTCCCGGACAGATCTACGAGCAGTACTTC
CDR3 protein: CASSLGPGQIYEQYF

D gene: TRBD1
clone size: few
J gene: TRBJ1-5
V gene: TRBV27
CDR3 DNA: TGTGCCAGCAGTCTCGGGACAGGTCCCCAGCATTTT
CDR3 protein: CASSLGTGPQHF

D gene: -
clone size: -
J gene: TRBJ2-7
V gene: TRBV6-6
CDR3 DNA: TGTGCCAGCGAGGGAATCACCTACGAGCAGTACTTC
CDR3 protein: CASEGITYEQYF

D gene: TRBD2
clone size: -
J gene: TRBJ2-7
V gene: TRBV7-2
CDR3 DNA: TGTGCCAGCAGCTCGACTAGCGGGAGCCTCTACGAGCAGTACTTC
CDR3 protein: CASSSTSGSLYEQYF

D gene: -
clone size: -
J gene: TRBJ2-7
V gene: TRBV30
CDR3 DNA: TGTGCCTGGAGCCTCGGGGGTTCCTACGAGCAGTACTTC
CDR3 protein: CAWSLGGSYEQYF

D gene: TRBD2
clone size: -
J gene: TRBJ2-3
V gene: TRBV27
CDR3 DNA: TGTGCCAGCAGTTCCCGACTAGCGGGGGACCGAGATACGCAGTATTTT
CDR3 protein: CASSSRLAGDRDTQYF

D gene: -
clone size: -
J gene: TRBJ2-7
V gene: TRBV9
CDR3 DNA: TGTGCCAGCAGCGTAGAGTGGACCCGGGAAGCCGAGCAGTACTTC
CDR3 protein: CASSVEWTREAEQYF

D gene: TRBD1
clone size: once
J gene: TRBJ1-2
V gene: TRBV28
CDR3 DNA: TGTGCCAGCAGTTTGGCAGGGGGCGACTATGGCTACACCTTC
CDR3 protein: CASSLAGGDYGYTF

D gene: -
clone size: -
J gene: TRBJ2-1
V gene: TRBV18
CDR3 DNA: TGTGCCAGCTCACCTGGGAGAGGGCCCTACAATGAGCAGTTCTTC
CDR3 protein: CASSPGRGPYNEQFF

D gene: -
clone size: -
J gene: TRBJ1-1
V gene: TRBV4-1
CDR3 DNA: TGCGCCAGCGGACAAGACGACTTGGCCCCTGAAGCTTTCTTT
CDR3 protein: CASGQDDLAPEAFF

D gene: -
clone size: once
J gene: TRBJ2-2
V gene: TRBV5-4
CDR3 DNA: TGTGCCAGCAGCTTTTCGGAGAGGGACACCGGGGAGCTGTTTTTT
CDR3 protein: CASSFSERDTGELFF

D gene: -
clone size: -
J gene: TRBJ1-6
V gene: TRBV5-5
CDR3 DNA: TGTGCCAGCAGCTTGGATTCGGGCAATTCACCCCTCCACTTT
CDR3 protein: CASSLDSGNSPLHF

D gene: -
clone size: -
J gene: TRBJ1-5
V gene: TRBV19
CDR3 DNA: TGTGCCAGTAGTATGACAGGCCTTTATAGCAATCAGCCCCAGCATTTT
CDR3 protein: CASSMTGLYSNQPQHF

D gene: -
clone size: -
J gene: TRBJ2-3
V gene: TRBV14
CDR3 DNA: TGTGCCAGCAGCCAATCACTCCAGGGTCTTGCAGATACGCAGTATTTT
CDR3 protein: CASSQSLQGLADTQYF

D gene: TRBD1
clone size: -
J gene: TRBJ2-1
V gene: TRBV7-9
CDR3 DNA: TGTGCCAGCAGCACTAACCGGGACAGGTTTTACAATGAGCAGTTCTTC
CDR3 protein: CASSTNRDRFYNEQFF

D gene: TRBD1
clone size: -
J gene: TRBJ1-3
V gene: TRBV4-1
CDR3 DNA: TGCGCCAGCAGCCATACAGGGGGCGTTGGAAACACCATATATTTT
CDR3 protein: CASSHTGGVGNTIYF

D gene: -
clone size: -
J gene: TRBJ2-3
V gene: TRBV27
CDR3 DNA: TGTGCCAGCAGTCACAACACAGATACGCAGTATTTT
CDR3 protein: CASSHNTDTQYF

D gene: TRBD1
clone size: -
J gene: TRBJ1-2
V gene: TRBV7-9
CDR3 DNA: TGTGCCATCACGGGACAGGGGGCTCAAGGCTACACCTTC
CDR3 protein: CAITGQGAQGYTF

D gene: -
clone size: -
J gene: TRBJ2-7
V gene: TRBV2
CDR3 DNA: TGTGCCAGCAGTGAAAGGACAATCGCCTACGAGCAGTACTTC
CDR3 protein: CASSERTIAYEQYF

D gene: TRBD2
clone size: -
J gene: TRBJ2-1
V gene: TRBV18
CDR3 DNA: TGTGCCAGCTCACCATCCAGCGGGAGGGAGCAGTTCTTC
CDR3 protein: CASSPSSGREQFF

D gene: -
clone size: -
J gene: TRBJ1-1
V gene: TRBV6-1
CDR3 DNA: TGTGCCAGCAGTGAAGCCACAGACAACACTGAAGCTTTCTTT
CDR3 protein: CASSEATDNTEAFF

D gene: -
clone size: -
J gene: TRBJ2-7
V gene: TRBV5-1
CDR3 DNA: TGCGCCAGCAGCGACAAGTACGAGCAGTACTTC
CDR3 protein: CASSDKYEQYF

D gene: -
clone size: -
J gene: TRBJ2-3
V gene: TRBV10-2
CDR3 DNA: TGCGCCAGCAGCGAGCGGCCCAGACCCGATACGCAGTATTTT
CDR3 protein: CASSERPRPDTQYF

D gene: TRBD1
clone size: -
J gene: TRBJ1-2
V gene: TRBV5-1
CDR3 DNA: TGCGCCAGCAGCCCAAGCTTGGGACAGGCGCAGACTTATGGCTACACCTTC
CDR3 protein: CASSPSLGQAQTYGYTF

D gene: -
clone size: -
J gene: TRBJ1-1
V gene: TRBV9
CDR3 DNA: TGTGCCAGCAGGACACCCGACAACACTGAAGCTTTCTTT
CDR3 protein: CASRTPDNTEAFF

D gene: -
clone size: -
J gene: TRBJ1-6
V gene: TRBV11-2
CDR3 DNA: TGTGCCAGCAGCTTAGGGCCCCCCGAGAGGGGAAATTCACCCCTCCACTTT
CDR3 protein: CASSLGPPERGNSPLHF

D gene: TRBD1
clone size: -
J gene: TRBJ1-2
V gene: TRBV28
CDR3 DNA: TGTGCCAGCAGTCCCGGACAGGGGAGGGGTGGCTACACCTTC
CDR3 protein: CASSPGQGRGGYTF

D gene: -
clone size: -
J gene: TRBJ2-5
V gene: TRBV13
CDR3 DNA: TGTGCCAGCTCCACCCTATCAGGATTTGTCGGAAAAGAGACCCAGTACTTC
CDR3 protein: CASSTLSGFVGKETQYF

D gene: -
clone size: once
J gene: TRBJ1-4
V gene: TRBV5-1
CDR3 DNA: TGCGCCAGCAACATTCCGGGACTCCATGAAAAACTGTTTTTT
CDR3 protein: CASNIPGLHEKLFF

D gene: TRBD2
clone size: -
J gene: TRBJ2-5
V gene: TRBV7-8
CDR3 DNA: TGTGCCAGCAGCTTAGCCGATGAGCGGGGCCCTGGGTACCAAGAGACCCAGTACTTC
CDR3 protein: CASSLADERGPGYQETQYF

D gene: -
clone size: -
J gene: TRBJ2-7
V gene: TRBV27
CDR3 DNA: TGTGCCAGCAGTTTGTCGCAGCGAGACTACGAGCAGTACTTC
CDR3 protein: CASSLSQRDYEQYF

D gene: TRBD2
clone size: -
J gene: TRBJ2-5
V gene: TRBV29-1
CDR3 DNA: TGCAGCGTTGAAGAGGGAGGGGCGGGGGAGACCCAGTACTTC
CDR3 protein: CSVEEGGAGETQYF

D gene: TRBD1
clone size: -
J gene: TRBJ1-4
V gene: TRBV4-3
CDR3 DNA: TGCGCCAGCAGCCAAGCAGGGGGCGATGAAAAACTGTTTTTT
CDR3 protein: CASSQAGGDEKLFF

D gene: -
clone size: -
J gene: TRBJ2-2
V gene: TRBV14
CDR3 DNA: TGTGCCAGCAGCTCAGTAGCGGAACCCACCGGGGAGCTGTTTTTT
CDR3 protein: CASSSVAEPTGELFF